This T cell receptor beta chain was captured in a study of blood T cells in healthy people across ages. PCR was performed a second time for roughly 7 to 11 cycles using a sample-barcoded 5' primer and a J-beta primer mix. TCRdb used MiXCR to reprocess the 5' RACE reads, holding one entry per CDR3 protein. The sample carries more than 600,000 distinct CDR3 sequences, roughly 25% recorded once. Germline assignment: CDR1 SGHTA and CDR2 FQGNSA. V was pared by 5 bases and J by 10 bases, with 11 bases of the junction left unmatched. The CDR3 spans 14 residues. These data also featured in a second study, about T cells of mothers and their children. This second study says: Per mother, over 9.5 million TCR beta CDR3 reads were obtained; per child, 2.5 million to 3.5 million.

Sequenced material: blood. This chain connects TRBV7-2 to TRBJ1-1; TRBD1 aligns across 9 bases. The sequence derives from a boy between 10 and 17 years old in good health. CDR3 amino acids: CASSRPQGANRAFF. CDR3 nucleotides: TGTGCCAGCAGCCGGCCACAGGGGGCTAATCGAGCTTTCTTT.